This TCR beta chain is drawn from a study of control samples from healthy donors and cancer patients. Sequencing was performed with immunoSEQ multiplex PCR; in TCRdb, only in-frame clones are kept and a portion is missing. The data contain roughly 34,000 clones, roughly nine tenths of them singletons. Germline values: CDR1 MNHNS, CDR2 SASEGT. Losses at the gene ends were 2 bases for V and 3 bases for J; bases not matched to a gene: 2. This CDR3 contains 15 residues. Sequenced input: PBMCs. The rearrangement links TRBV6-1 to TRBJ2-1; TRBD2 matches at 9 bases. This receptor was obtained from a woman between 35 and 50 years old with lung cancer. In DNA form, the CDR3 reads TGTGCCAGCAGTGAATTAGCGGGGGACTACAATGAGCAGTTCTTC. Its translation is CASSELAGDYNEQFF.